A single sample is the source of the 22 T cell receptor beta chains below, sequenced in a study of Graves' ophthalmopathy and Graves' hyperthyroidism. Amplification targeted the TCR beta CDR3 regions, with RNA transcripts as the source material. First-round RT-PCR relied on HTBI primers, and a second-round multiplex PCR came next. TCRdb itself ran the multiplex PCR reads through MiXCR, one entry per CDR3 protein. The sample records hundreds of thousands of distinct CDR3 sequences, about 21% being singletons. Specimen: peripheral blood. These receptors all stem from a woman aged 18-30 years with stable Graves' hyperthyroidism.

This clonotype was recorded many times. J is TRBJ1-2 and V is TRBV12-3 or TRBV12-4; the D gene is possibly TRBD1 (5 bases). V was pared by 5 bases and J by 6 bases, with 13 bases between. The CDR3 length is 13 residues. The CDR3 here is CASSPGPRDGYTF. The CDR3 DNA sequence: TGTGCCAGCAGTCCGGGACCTCGGGATGGCTACACCTTC.

This clonotype was seen more than once but under ten times. The chain combines TRBV29-1 with TRBJ2-7; D is possibly TRBD1 (8 bases). CDR1 is SQVTM, CDR2 ANQGSEA, per germline. V lost 2 bases, J lost 4 bases, and 15 bases lay in between. The CDR3 is made up of 14 amino acids. DNA for the CDR3: TGCAGCGTTGAAAAAACAGGGGGAGGGTACGAGCAGTACTTC. Amino acid sequence: CSVEKTGGGYEQYF.

In this sample, this clonotype turned up many times. As DNA, the CDR3 is TGTGCCAGCAGTCCCACCGGGGCAGGGGGCACTGAAGCTTTCTTT. Translating it yields CASSPTGAGGTEAFF. This sequence joins TRBV12-3 or TRBV12-4 and TRBJ1-1; 7 nucleotides match TRBD1. V shed 5 bases and J 4 bases; nucleotides not matched to a gene: 10. This CDR3 region has 15 residues.

V gene TRBV7-2 combines with J gene TRBJ2-5, with 10 bases fitting TRBD2. From germline, CDR1 is SGHTA and CDR2 FQGNSA. The J segment lost 5 bases and the V segment lost 7 bases, leaving 7 bases of the junction unmatched. The CDR3 covers 14 residues. In nucleotides, the CDR3 is TGTGCCAGCACCATTACTAGCGGGACGGAGACCCAGTACTTC. Amino acids: CASTITSGTETQYF.

This clonotype showed up many times. The chain combines TRBV3-1 with TRBJ2-7; either TRBD1 or TRBD2 may fit D (5 bases each). The V end was cut by 0 bases, the J end by 2 bases, with 17 bases between. CDR3 length: 17 amino acids. Germline lookup yields CDR1 LGHDT and CDR2 YNNKEL (reference sequence). CDR3: CASSQERLGTETYEQYF. The DNA of the CDR3 is TGTGCCAGCAGCCAAGAGAGGCTGGGGACGGAGACCTACGAGCAGTACTTC.

This clonotype showed up many times. This sequence joins TRBV6-4 and TRBJ1-5; TRBD1 might be the D (5 bases). This CDR3 is built from 13 residues. CDR1 and CDR2 from the germline V gene are MRHNA and SNTAGT. The V gene lost 5 bases and the J gene lost 5 bases, with 10 bases spanning the gap. CDR3 nucleotides: TGTGCCAGCAGTCCGGGGCCGTATCAGCCCCAGCATTTT. This gives the protein CASSPGPYQPQHF.

This clonotype was recorded at least ten times. This sequence joins TRBV20-1 and TRBJ2-2; D perhaps matches TRBD1 (5 bases). The CDR3 extends over 16 amino acids. Trimming took 1 base from V and 0 from J, leaving 12 bases between them. Germline CDR1 reads DFQATT; CDR2 reads SNEGSKA (reference sequence). The CDR3 sequence is CSARVQGRANTGELFF. The DNA of the CDR3 is TGCAGTGCTAGAGTGCAGGGAAGGGCGAACACCGGGGAGCTGTTTTTT.

In its sample, this clonotype was seen many times. This chain connects TRBV6-1 to TRBJ1-2; D possibly corresponds to TRBD1 (6 bases). V lost 8 bases and J lost 0, with 10 bases in between. The CDR3 is made up of 13 amino acids. CDR1 is MNHNS and CDR2 is SASEGT in the germline V gene. This chain's CDR3 is CASCGQPNYGYTF. CDR3 nucleotide sequence: TGTGCCAGCTGTGGACAGCCTAACTATGGCTACACCTTC.

This clonotype was observed a handful of times. The rearrangement uses TRBV3-1 and TRBJ2-7; 7 bases align to TRBD1. The CDR3 totals 15 residues. Germline values: CDR1 LGHDT, CDR2 YNNKEL (reference sequence). V lost 2 bases to trimming and J lost 3 bases; unmatched junction nucleotides: 7. CDR3: CASSQPGQRDYEQYF. Written as DNA, the CDR3 is TGTGCCAGCAGCCAACCGGGACAGCGCGACTACGAGCAGTACTTC.

At least ten counts were recorded for this clonotype. The chain joins TRBV10-3 to TRBJ2-5; D gene uncertain. V lost 6 bases and J lost 3, with 23 bases in between. This CDR3 has 17 residues. From germline, CDR1 is ENHRY and CDR2 SYGVKD. The CDR3 sequence: CAISLGPLSEDKETQYF. The CDR3 DNA reads as TGTGCCATCAGCCTCGGGCCGCTCTCCGAAGACAAAGAGACCCAGTACTTC.

V is TRBV15 and J is TRBJ1-2, with D tentatively TRBD1 (5 bases). The V gene's germline CDR1 is LNHNV and CDR2 YYDKDF (reference sequence). V lost 4 bases, J lost 8 bases, and 14 bases lay in between. The CDR3 covers 13 residues. CDR3 protein: CATSTEGGDGYTF. The CDR3 nucleotides are TGTGCCACCAGCACTGAGGGAGGGGACGGCTACACCTTC.

The chain is built from TRBV12-3 or TRBV12-4 and TRBJ2-5, with no clear D. V was trimmed by 4 bases and J by 0 bases, leaving 6 bases between them. The CDR3 spans 13 residues. As DNA, the CDR3 is TGTGCCAGCAGTTCGTCCCACCAAGAGACCCAGTACTTC. Protein product: CASSSSHQETQYF.

This clonotype occurred many times. The rearrangement uses TRBV5-6 and TRBJ1-6; 8 bases fit TRBD1. V shed 4 bases, J shed 10 bases, and the junction held 10 bases outside the gene matches. The CDR3 contains 15 residues. Germline V gene sequence: CDR1 SGHDT, CDR2 YYEEEE. CDR3 sequence reads: CASSPGQGFWSPLHF. CDR3 sequence (DNA): TGTGCCAGCAGCCCCGGACAGGGATTTTGGTCACCCCTCCACTTT.

This clonotype has a count of ten or more. V and J are TRBV10-3 and TRBJ2-2; tentative D call: TRBD2 (6 bases). V was shortened by 6 bases and J by 5 bases, with 13 bases between the two germline ends. The CDR3 is 14 amino acids. CDR1 and CDR2 (germline): ENHRY, SYGVKD. CDR3 in DNA: TGTGCCATCAGCCGGGACTCCATTACCGGGGAGCTGTTTTTT. Amino acid sequence: CAISRDSITGELFF.

With respect to this clonotype: Given a much more abundant clone one base away, this may be a read error. V is TRBV2 and J is TRBJ1-2; D ambiguous. This CDR3 is 13 amino acids long. Germline loops: CDR1 SNHLY, CDR2 FYNNEI. The germline V and J ends were trimmed by 6 bases and 7 bases, with 15 bases remaining between them. CDR3 residues: CASSIMMLSGYTF. As DNA, the CDR3 is TGTGCCAGCAGCATCATGATGCTGTCTGGCTACACCTTC.

This clonotype was counted a single time. This could be a read error, since a much larger clone is one nucleotide away. CDR3 residues: CASSSIGQNTEAFF. In DNA, the CDR3 is TGTGCCAGCAGTTCTATCGGGCAGAACACTGAAGCTTTCTTT. The rearrangement joins TRBV12-3 or TRBV12-4 to TRBJ1-1; D remains unclear. V shed 4 bases and J shed 1 base, with 10 bases lying between them. This CDR3 contains 14 residues.

CDR3 in DNA: TGTGCCAGCAGCCGGGACAGGGGTAGCACTGAAGCTTTCTTT. Its translation: CASSRDRGSTEAFF. This rearrangement joins TRBV11-2 to TRBJ1-1, with 10 bases identical to TRBD1. Germline V CDR1 and CDR2: SGHAT, FQNNGV. Trimming took 5 bases from V and 4 from J; bases not matched to a gene: 4. The CDR3 is made up of 14 amino acids.

This clonotype has ten or more counts. The chain carries TRBV7-2 and TRBJ2-5; TRBD2 agrees at 10 bases. J gave up 6 bases and V 7 bases, and 5 bases lay outside the gene matches. Germline CDR1 SGHTA, CDR2 FQGNSA. The CDR3 runs 13 residues. CDR3 region: CASMLAGEKTQYF. The CDR3 bases are TGTGCCAGCATGCTAGCGGGAGAGAAGACCCAGTACTTC.

This chain links TRBV30 with TRBJ2-2; D may match TRBD1 or TRBD2 (6 bases each). CDR1 is GTSNPN and CDR2 is SVGIG in the germline V gene (reference sequence). The CDR3 has 16 amino acids. V lost 3 bases and J lost 1, with 15 bases in between. The CDR3 loop reads CAWRVGGQLNTGELFF. CDR3 bases: TGTGCCTGGAGGGTCGGGGGACAACTGAACACCGGGGAGCTGTTTTTT.

The chain joins TRBV18 to TRBJ2-5; D gene unclear. The V gene's germline CDR1 is KGHSH and CDR2 LQKENI. The CDR3 is 17 amino acids. Trimming stripped 3 bases from V and 1 base from J, with 18 bases between. CDR3 sequence (DNA): TGTGCCAGCTCACCGACGTTAGGGCCAGCAACCCAAGAGACCCAGTACTTC. Translation gives CASSPTLGPATQETQYF.

This clonotype was picked up many times. Here the CDR3 reads CSAGRLGSYEQYF. The CDR3 nucleotides read TGCAGTGCTGGTCGACTGGGGAGCTACGAGCAGTACTTC. V gene TRBV20-1 combines with J gene TRBJ2-7, with a weak D call TRBD2 (5 bases). Germline V lookup: CDR1 DFQATT, CDR2 SNEGSKA (reference sequence). The length of the CDR3 is 13 residues. The V end lost 5 bases, the J end lost 3 bases, and 14 bases lay between the germline ends.

About this clonotype: This could be a read error, since a much larger clone is one nucleotide away. The J gene is TRBJ2-2, the V gene TRBV24-1; D possibly corresponds to TRBD2 (5 bases). This CDR3 spans 16 amino acids. Germline assignment: CDR1 KGHDR and CDR2 SFDVKD. CDR3: CATSDPSDRYTGDLFF. Here the CDR3 DNA reads TGTGCCACCAGTGATCCCTCCGACCGGTACACCGGGGATCTGTTTTTT.